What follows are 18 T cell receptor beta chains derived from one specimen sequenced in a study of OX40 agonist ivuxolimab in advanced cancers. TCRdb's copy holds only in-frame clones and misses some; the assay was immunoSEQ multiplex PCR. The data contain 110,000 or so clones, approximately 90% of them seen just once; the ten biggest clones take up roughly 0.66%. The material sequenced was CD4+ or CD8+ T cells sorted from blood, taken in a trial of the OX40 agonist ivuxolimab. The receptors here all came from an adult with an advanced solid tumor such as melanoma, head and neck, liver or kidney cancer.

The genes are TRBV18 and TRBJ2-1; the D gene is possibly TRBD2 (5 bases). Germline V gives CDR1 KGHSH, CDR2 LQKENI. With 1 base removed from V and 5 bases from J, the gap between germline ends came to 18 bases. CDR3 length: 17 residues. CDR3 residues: CASSPLPGSAADNEQFF. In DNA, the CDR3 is TGTGCCAGCTCACCACTTCCTGGGAGTGCCGCGGACAATGAGCAGTTCTTC.

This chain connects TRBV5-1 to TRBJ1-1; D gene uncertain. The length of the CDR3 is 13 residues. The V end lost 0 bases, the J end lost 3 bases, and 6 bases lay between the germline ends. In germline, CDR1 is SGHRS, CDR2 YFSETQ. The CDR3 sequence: CASSLGQDTEAFF. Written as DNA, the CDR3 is TGCGCCAGCAGCTTGGGTCAGGACACTGAAGCTTTCTTT.

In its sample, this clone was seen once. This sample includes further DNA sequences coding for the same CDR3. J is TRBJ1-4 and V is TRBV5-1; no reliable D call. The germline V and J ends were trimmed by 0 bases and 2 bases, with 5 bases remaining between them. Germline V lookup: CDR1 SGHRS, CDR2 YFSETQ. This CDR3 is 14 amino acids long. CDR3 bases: TGCGCCAGCAGCTTGGGGGGTACTAATGAAAAACTGTTTTTT. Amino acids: CASSLGGTNEKLFF.

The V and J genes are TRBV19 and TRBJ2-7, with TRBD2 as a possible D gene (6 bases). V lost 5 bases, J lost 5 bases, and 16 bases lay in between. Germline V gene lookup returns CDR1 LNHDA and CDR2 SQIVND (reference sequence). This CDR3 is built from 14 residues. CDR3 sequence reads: CASSPGLSPHEQYF. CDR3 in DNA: TGTGCCAGTAGTCCGGGACTCAGCCCCCACGAGCAGTACTTC.

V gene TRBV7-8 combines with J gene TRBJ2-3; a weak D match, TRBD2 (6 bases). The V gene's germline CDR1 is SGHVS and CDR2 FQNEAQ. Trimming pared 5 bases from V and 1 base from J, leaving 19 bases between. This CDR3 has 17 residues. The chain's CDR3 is CASSPYSSRGGTDTQYF. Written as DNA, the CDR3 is TGTGCCAGCAGCCCCTACTCCTCGCGCGGGGGCACAGATACGCAGTATTTT.

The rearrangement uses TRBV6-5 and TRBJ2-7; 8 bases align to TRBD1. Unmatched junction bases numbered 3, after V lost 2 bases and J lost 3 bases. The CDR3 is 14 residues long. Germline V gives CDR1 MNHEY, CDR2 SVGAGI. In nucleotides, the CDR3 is TGTGCCAGCAGTTACACCGGGACAGGCTACGAGCAGTACTTC. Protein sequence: CASSYTGTGYEQYF.

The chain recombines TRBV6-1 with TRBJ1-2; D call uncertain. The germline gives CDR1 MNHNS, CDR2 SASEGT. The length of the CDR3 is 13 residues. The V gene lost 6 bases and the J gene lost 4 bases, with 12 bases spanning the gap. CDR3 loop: CASRGGIGYGYTF. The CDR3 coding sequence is TGTGCCAGCAGGGGAGGTATCGGCTATGGCTACACCTTC.

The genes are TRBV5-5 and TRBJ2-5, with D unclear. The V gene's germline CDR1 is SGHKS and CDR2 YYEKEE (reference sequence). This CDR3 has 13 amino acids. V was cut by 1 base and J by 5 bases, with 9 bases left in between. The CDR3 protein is CASSLKGWETQYF. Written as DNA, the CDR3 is TGTGCCAGCAGCTTGAAAGGGTGGGAGACCCAGTACTTC.

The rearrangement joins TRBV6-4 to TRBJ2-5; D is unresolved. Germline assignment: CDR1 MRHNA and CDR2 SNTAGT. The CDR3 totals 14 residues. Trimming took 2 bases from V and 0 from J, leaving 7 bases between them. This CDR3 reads CASSDRLDQETQYF. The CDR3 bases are TGTGCCAGCAGTGACCGGCTAGACCAAGAGACCCAGTACTTC.

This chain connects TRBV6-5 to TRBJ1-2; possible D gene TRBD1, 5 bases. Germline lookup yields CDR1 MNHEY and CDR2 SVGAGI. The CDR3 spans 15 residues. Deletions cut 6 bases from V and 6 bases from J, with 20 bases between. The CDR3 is CASSPSLWGRHGYTF. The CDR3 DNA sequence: TGTGCCAGCAGCCCCTCCCTCTGGGGCCGACATGGCTACACCTTC.

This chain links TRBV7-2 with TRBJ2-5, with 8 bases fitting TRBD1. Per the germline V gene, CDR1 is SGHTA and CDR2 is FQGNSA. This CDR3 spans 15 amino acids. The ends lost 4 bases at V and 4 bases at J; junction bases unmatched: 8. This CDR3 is CASSWQGAVGETQYF. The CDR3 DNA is TGTGCCAGCAGCTGGCAGGGGGCGGTAGGAGAGACCCAGTACTTC.

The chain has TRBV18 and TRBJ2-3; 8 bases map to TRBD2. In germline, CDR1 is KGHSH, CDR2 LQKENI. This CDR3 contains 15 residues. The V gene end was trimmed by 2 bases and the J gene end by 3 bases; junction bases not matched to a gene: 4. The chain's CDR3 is CASSPGAGVTDTQYF. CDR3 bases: TGTGCCAGCTCACCAGGAGCGGGAGTTACAGATACGCAGTATTTT.

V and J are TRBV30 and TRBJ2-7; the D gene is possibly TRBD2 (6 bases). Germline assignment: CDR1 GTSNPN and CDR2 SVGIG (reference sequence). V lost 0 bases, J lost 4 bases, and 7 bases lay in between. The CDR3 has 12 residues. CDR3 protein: CAWSVEGYEQYF. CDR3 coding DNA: TGTGCCTGGAGTGTGGAGGGTTACGAGCAGTACTTC.

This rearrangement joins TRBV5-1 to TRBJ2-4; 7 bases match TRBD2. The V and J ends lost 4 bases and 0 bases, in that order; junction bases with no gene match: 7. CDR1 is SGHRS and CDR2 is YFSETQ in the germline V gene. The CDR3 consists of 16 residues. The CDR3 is CASSPGTTLAKNIQYF. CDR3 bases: TGCGCCAGCAGCCCGGGGACTACCCTAGCCAAAAACATTCAGTACTTC. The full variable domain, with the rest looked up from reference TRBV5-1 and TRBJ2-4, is KAGVTQTPRYLIKTRGQQVTLSCSPISGHRSVSWYQQTPGQGLQFLFEYFSETQRNKGNFPGRFSGRQFSNSRSEMNVSTLELGDSALYLCASSPGTTLAKNIQYFGAGTRLSVL.

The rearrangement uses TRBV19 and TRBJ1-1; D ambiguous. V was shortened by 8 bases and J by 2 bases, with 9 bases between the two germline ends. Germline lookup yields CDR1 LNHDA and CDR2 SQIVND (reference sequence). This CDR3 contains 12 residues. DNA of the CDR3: TGTGCCAGTTGGCAGGCAAACACTGAAGCTTTCTTT. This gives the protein CASWQANTEAFF.

The CDR3 DNA reads as TGCGCCAGCAGCCAAGCCCTAGCGGACGCGAACACCGGGGAGCTGTTTTTT. This translates into CASSQALADANTGELFF. This chain uses TRBV4-1 with TRBJ2-2, with 7 bases that match TRBD2. From germline, CDR1 is MGHRA and CDR2 YSYEKL. The V gene end was trimmed by 1 base and the J gene end by 0 bases; junction bases not matched to a gene: 5. CDR3 length equals 17 residues.

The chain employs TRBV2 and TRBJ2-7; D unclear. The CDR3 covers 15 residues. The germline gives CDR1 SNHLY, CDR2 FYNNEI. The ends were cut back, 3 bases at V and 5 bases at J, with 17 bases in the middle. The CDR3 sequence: CASSDRRTTPNEQYF. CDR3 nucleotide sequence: TGTGCCAGCAGTGATCGAAGAACCACACCCAACGAGCAGTACTTC. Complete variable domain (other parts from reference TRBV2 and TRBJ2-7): EPEVTQTPSHQVTQMGQEVILRCVPISNHLYFYWYRQILGQKVEFLVSFYNNEISEKSEIFDDQFSVERPDGSNFTLKIRSTKLEDSAMYFCASSDRRTTPNEQYFGPGTRLTVT.

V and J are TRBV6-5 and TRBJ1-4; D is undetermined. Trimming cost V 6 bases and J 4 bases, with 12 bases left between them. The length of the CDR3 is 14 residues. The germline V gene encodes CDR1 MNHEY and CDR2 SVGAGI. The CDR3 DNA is TGTGCCAGCAGCAGAACACGGGGTAATGAAAAACTGTTTTTT. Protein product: CASSRTRGNEKLFF.